This TCR beta chain was obtained from a study of blood T cell repertoires in COVID-19. This clone was counted between two and nine times. Clones were sequenced by immunoSEQ multiplex PCR, and TCRdb holds only the in-frame ones, with some missing. The table shows more than 200,000 clones, with approximately 86% occurring only once. Per germline, CDR1 SNHLY and CDR2 FYNNEI. The CDR3 length is 16 residues. V lost 3 bases to trimming and J lost 3 bases, with 12 bases between them. Input material: peripheral blood. The origin of this receptor is a man aged 30-40 years with active or convalescent COVID-19. The chain joins TRBV2 to TRBJ1-6; TRBD1 might be the D (5 bases). DNA of the CDR3: TGTGCCAGCAGTGACCTATGGGGGGGCTATAATTCACCCCTCCACTTT. It translates to CASSDLWGGYNSPLHF. Complete variable domain (other parts from reference TRBV2 and TRBJ1-6): EPEVTQTPSHQVTQMGQEVILRCVPISNHLYFYWYRQILGQKVEFLVSFYNNEISEKSEIFDDQFSVERPDGSNFTLKIRSTKLEDSAMYFCASSDLWGGYNSPLHFGNGTRLTVT.